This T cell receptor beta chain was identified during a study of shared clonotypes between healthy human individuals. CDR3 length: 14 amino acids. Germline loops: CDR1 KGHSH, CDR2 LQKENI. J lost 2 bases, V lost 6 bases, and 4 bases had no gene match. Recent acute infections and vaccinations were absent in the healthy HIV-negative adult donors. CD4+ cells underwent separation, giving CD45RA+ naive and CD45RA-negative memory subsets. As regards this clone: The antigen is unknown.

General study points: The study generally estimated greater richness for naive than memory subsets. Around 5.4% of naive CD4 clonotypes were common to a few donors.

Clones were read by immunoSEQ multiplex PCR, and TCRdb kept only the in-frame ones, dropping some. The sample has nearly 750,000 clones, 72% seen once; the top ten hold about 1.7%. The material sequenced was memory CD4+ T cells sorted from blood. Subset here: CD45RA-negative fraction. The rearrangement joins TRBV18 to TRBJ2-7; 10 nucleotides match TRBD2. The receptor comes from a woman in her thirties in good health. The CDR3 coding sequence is TGTGCCAGCTCCCTAGCGGGAGCCCCCTACGAGCAGTACTTC. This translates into CASSLAGAPYEQYF.